Below, one TCR beta chain is given with its context. Its antigen is still unknown. The data derive from a study of a mutant IDH1 vaccine in newly diagnosed glioma. Study-wide background: The earlier regimen, radiotherapy, temozolomide, or both, was most often both. Week 35 brought visit V12, which was followed by visit V13 at week 47.

Trimming removed 7 bases from V and 4 bases from J; junction bases left unmatched: 30. The CDR3 extends over 22 amino acids. The germline gives CDR1 MDHEN, CDR2 SYDVKM. Sequenced by immunoSEQ multiplex PCR; TCRdb stores in-frame clones only, minus some. The top ten clones hold about 4.5% of a sample with more than 35,000 clones, 80% to 85% of them seen once. As for time point: week 35, safety follow-up. Every vaccination contained 300 ug of the mutant IDH1 20-mer peptide and was paired with topical imiquimod. The chain couples TRBV28 to TRBJ2-1, with 8 bases aligning to TRBD1. This clonotype originated in a woman in her thirties or forties with glioma. Some clones in this sample may be carry-over from other donors' samples. This specimen was PBMCs, taken from a glioma patient whose treatment included an IDH1 peptide vaccine. CDR3 residues: CASTYTPGAMGSDREAYNEQFF. The CDR3, as DNA: TGTGCCAGCACCTACACCCCTGGGGCCATGGGCTCGGACAGGGAGGCATACAATGAGCAGTTCTTC.